The 32 T cell receptor beta chains presented below share a single source sample, sequenced in a study of blood T cell repertoires in COVID-19 (dated by TCRdb to the early 2020s). The library was built by means of the immunoSEQ multiplex PCR assay. Imported from immuneACCESS, the table was reduced by TCRdb to in-frame sequences with V and J called. These copies leave out some clones; in studies compared against another copy, an unresolved V gene accounts for under half, and the cause of the remainder is not known. The sample table shows fewer than 600,000 clones, and roughly nine tenths are seen once. The ten largest clones represent roughly 0.84% of the sample. The sample was peripheral blood. These TCRs come from a man aged 18 to 29 with COVID-19, enrolled during active disease.

V is TRBV7-9 and J is TRBJ2-1; 7 nucleotides align to TRBD1. Germline V gives CDR1 SEHNR, CDR2 FQNEAQ (reference sequence). V lost 1 base to trimming and J lost 9 bases; unmatched junction nucleotides: 9. There are 15 residues in the CDR3. The CDR3 nucleotides are TGTGCCAGCAGCTTAGGAGACAGGGTTTTGGGTGAGCAGTTCTTC. Amino acid sequence: CASSLGDRVLGEQFF.

The gene calls are TRBV7-9 and TRBJ1-4; D is undetermined. Germline-derived CDR1 and CDR2 are SEHNR and FQNEAQ (reference sequence). The V and J ends lost 1 base and 8 bases respectively, with 11 bases between them. The length of the CDR3 is 14 residues. Here the CDR3 reads CASSLGMAGEKLFF. In DNA form, the CDR3 reads TGTGCCAGCAGCTTAGGCATGGCGGGGGAAAAACTGTTTTTT.

The chain uses TRBV11-2 and TRBJ2-1; 11 nucleotides line up with TRBD2. Germline loops: CDR1 SGHAT, CDR2 FQNNGV. V was pared by 1 base and J by 9 bases, with 8 bases of the junction left unmatched. This CDR3 has 16 amino acids. The CDR3 DNA sequence: TGTGCCAGCAGCTTAGCCGGGACTAGCGGCCACATTGAGCAGTTCTTC. Translated: CASSLAGTSGHIEQFF.

The V and J genes are TRBV6-1 and TRBJ1-2, with 8 nucleotides matching TRBD1. Germline trimming cut 0 bases from V and 4 bases from J; bases unmatched to any gene: 7. The CDR3 length is 16 residues. Germline V lookup: CDR1 MNHNS, CDR2 SASEGT. The CDR3 nucleotides read TGTGCCAGCAGTGAAGCTTGGCAGGGGGCTGGCTATGGCTACACCTTC. Its translation is CASSEAWQGAGYGYTF.

J is TRBJ2-7 and V is TRBV5-4; perhaps TRBD1 as D (5 bases). The V and J ends lost 5 bases and 3 bases respectively, with 18 bases between them. The CDR3 is 15 amino acids. CDR1 is SGHNT, CDR2 YYREEE, per germline (reference sequence). The CDR3 DNA reads TGTGCCAGCAGACCTGACCCGACCAGGGTCTACGAGCAGTACTTC. Translation: CASRPDPTRVYEQYF.

The chain joins TRBV25-1 to TRBJ2-2; TRBD2 is a possible D gene (6 bases). The CDR3 runs 15 residues. Germline V gene data show CDR1 as MGHDK and CDR2 as SYGVNS. The V end lost 8 bases, the J end lost 2 bases, and 15 bases lay between the germline ends. The CDR3 loop reads CASRVGGVNTGELFF. The DNA of the CDR3 is TGTGCCAGCCGCGTGGGGGGTGTAAACACCGGGGAGCTGTTTTTT.

This clone showed up just a few times. The chain links TRBV4-1 to TRBJ1-6; 8 bases map to TRBD1. The V gene end was trimmed by 2 bases and the J gene end by 10 bases; junction bases not matched to a gene: 4. The CDR3 has 14 amino acids. In germline, CDR1 is MGHRA, CDR2 YSYEKL. CDR3 in amino acids: CASSQMTGVSPLHF. CDR3 nucleotide sequence: TGCGCCAGCAGCCAAATGACAGGGGTATCACCCCTCCACTTT.

This rearrangement joins TRBV7-9 to TRBJ2-7; D is perhaps TRBD2 (6 bases). This CDR3 region has 14 residues. The V gene lost 3 bases and the J gene lost 6 bases, with 15 bases spanning the gap. Per germline, CDR1 SEHNR and CDR2 FQNEAQ (reference sequence). The CDR3 region is CASSFSTAGGEQYF. CDR3 coding DNA: TGTGCCAGCAGCTTCTCGACCGCCGGGGGCGAGCAGTACTTC.

The J gene is TRBJ1-4, the V gene TRBV5-1, with 10 bases aligning to TRBD1. V lost 2 bases and J lost 4; bases outside the gene matches: 11. The CDR3 is made up of 18 amino acids. In germline, CDR1 is SGHRS, CDR2 YFSETQ. CDR3 amino acids: CASSFRRDRGGDNEKLFF. CDR3 sequence (DNA): TGCGCCAGCAGCTTCCGCCGGGACAGGGGCGGGGATAATGAAAAACTGTTTTTT.

The genes are TRBV19 and TRBJ1-1; D not resolved. Deletions cut 3 bases from V and 3 bases from J, with 8 bases between. CDR3 length: 13 residues. Germline loops: CDR1 LNHDA, CDR2 SQIVND (reference sequence). CDR3 loop: CASSISADTEAFF. CDR3 bases: TGTGCCAGTAGTATCTCGGCGGACACTGAAGCTTTCTTT.

The J gene is TRBJ2-3, the V gene TRBV5-1; D is perhaps TRBD2 (6 bases). This CDR3 spans 16 amino acids. Germline CDR1 SGHRS, CDR2 YFSETQ. V was shortened by 4 bases and J by 2 bases, with 17 bases between the two germline ends. This chain's CDR3 is CASSLQGGGNTDTQYF. The CDR3 coding sequence is TGCGCCAGCAGCCTTCAAGGAGGCGGGAACACAGATACGCAGTATTTT.

The rearrangement joins TRBV5-6 to TRBJ2-3, with TRBD2 identical over 7 bases. Per the germline V gene, CDR1 is SGHDT and CDR2 is YYEEEE. This CDR3 region has 16 residues. V was pared by 1 base and J by 0 bases, with 5 bases of the junction left unmatched. The CDR3: CASSLLLAVSTDTQYF. CDR3 bases: TGTGCCAGCAGCTTGCTTCTAGCGGTGAGCACAGATACGCAGTATTTT.

The chain couples TRBV5-4 to TRBJ1-6; D is perhaps TRBD1 (5 bases). Germline CDR1 and CDR2: SGHNT and YYREEE (reference sequence). The germline V and J ends were trimmed by 5 bases and 5 bases, with 17 bases remaining between them. The CDR3 length is 16 residues. Here the CDR3 reads CASSPRRENDNSPLHF. CDR3 DNA: TGTGCCAGCAGTCCGCGCAGGGAAAACGATAATTCACCCCTCCACTTT.

This clone showed up just a few times. The chain couples TRBV21-1 to TRBJ1-5; the DNA was not compared with TRBD1, the D call given in the table. TRBV21-1 is tagged as a pseudogene. The CDR3 is 14 residues long. CDR3 region: CASSRSGCNQPQHF. CDR3 bases: TGTGCCAGCAGCCGTTCAGGGTGCAATCAGCCCCAGCATTTT.

This chain joins TRBV18 and TRBJ2-2, with TRBD1 matching 11 bases. Germline V gene data show CDR1 as KGHSH and CDR2 as LQKENI. The V and J ends lost 2 bases and 4 bases, in that order; junction bases with no gene match: 3. This CDR3 is 16 amino acids long. The DNA of the CDR3 is TGTGCCAGCTCACCATCGGGACAGGGGGTCACCGGGGAGCTGTTTTTT. Encoded protein: CASSPSGQGVTGELFF.

The chain uses TRBV11-3 and TRBJ2-7; the D is unclear. The CDR3 has 12 amino acids. Germline-derived CDR1 and CDR2 are SGHNT and YENEEA. Trimming stripped 5 bases from V and 3 bases from J, with 8 bases between. The CDR3 DNA reads as TGTGCCAGCAGCCTTTATTACTACGAGCAGTACTTC. Translation: CASSLYYYEQYF.

This rearrangement joins TRBV14 to TRBJ2-5; 11 bases line up with TRBD2. V shed 1 base, J shed 4 bases, and the junction held 5 bases outside the gene matches. CDR3 length: 16 residues. Germline CDR1 reads SGHDN; CDR2 reads FVKESK. CDR3 in DNA: TGTGCCAGCAGCCAAGTTCCTAGCGGGGGGTCAGAGACCCAGTACTTC. It specifies CASSQVPSGGSETQYF.

The rearrangement links TRBV6-5 to TRBJ2-2; D ambiguous. V was pared by 0 bases and J by 3 bases, with 8 bases between. The CDR3 spans 15 residues. The germline CDR1 and CDR2 sequences are MNHEY and SVGAGI. DNA for the CDR3: TGTGCCAGCAGTTACTCGCGGCGCGACACCGGGGAGCTGTTTTTT. Translated, it gives CASSYSRRDTGELFF.

The chain carries TRBV27 and TRBJ1-4; D might be TRBD1 (5 bases). The ends were cut back, 8 bases at V and 4 bases at J, with 14 bases in the middle. Germline CDR1 reads MNHEY; CDR2 reads SMNVEV (reference sequence). This CDR3 is built from 14 residues. The DNA of the CDR3 is TGTGCCAGCCGATCCGGGACTTATAATGAAAAACTGTTTTTT. It is translated as CASRSGTYNEKLFF.

The rearrangement links TRBV2 to TRBJ1-2; 9 nucleotides line up with TRBD1. The CDR3 spans 13 residues. In germline, CDR1 is SNHLY, CDR2 FYNNEI. V lost 8 bases and J lost 7; bases outside the gene matches: 8. CDR3 region: CASGGTGRIGYTF. The DNA for the CDR3 is TGTGCCAGCGGGGGGACAGGGAGGATTGGCTACACCTTC.

The V call is TRBV28, the J call TRBJ2-7; 7 positions agree with TRBD1. The CDR3 is made up of 14 amino acids. CDR1 is MDHEN, CDR2 SYDVKM, per germline. The junction had 4 bases not matched to a gene; V was cut back by 2 bases and J by 3 bases. CDR3 in DNA: TGTGCCAGCAGTTTACTGGACAGGAGCTACGAGCAGTACTTC. This sequence encodes CASSLLDRSYEQYF. Supplemented by reference TRBV28 and TRBJ2-7, the full variable domain reads DVKVTQSSRYLVKRTGEKVFLECVQDMDHENMFWYRQDPGLGLRLIYFSYDVKMKEKGDIPEGYSVSREKKERFSLILESASTNQTSMYLCASSLLDRSYEQYFGPGTRLTVT.

This clone was seen a handful of times. The chain carries TRBV7-3 and TRBJ2-1, with D possibly TRBD2 on 7 matching bases. Trimming stripped 1 base from V and 9 bases from J, with 10 bases between. Germline assignment: CDR1 SGHTA and CDR2 FQGTGA. The CDR3 loop spans 13 amino acids. CDR3 sequence reads: CASSLNGGPEQFF. DNA of the CDR3: TGTGCCAGCAGCTTAAACGGGGGGCCTGAGCAGTTCTTC.

As for this clone: The junction does not match germline at one end; this may be a read error. This sequence joins TRBV20-1 and TRBJ2-3; maybe TRBD2 (5 bases). The length of the CDR3 is 11 residues. Per the germline V gene, CDR1 is DFQATT and CDR2 is SNEGSKA (reference sequence). The CDR3 region has the DNA TGCAGTGCGAGAGGGCGGGCTCGGACGTATTTT. Residues: CSARGRARTYF.

The CDR3 protein is CASNLRQRNTEAFF. For the CDR3, the DNA is TGTGCCAGCAATCTCCGACAGAGGAACACTGAAGCTTTCTTT. The chain carries TRBV28 and TRBJ1-1; D perhaps matches TRBD1 (5 bases). V lost 7 bases, J lost 1 base, and 13 bases lay in between. Germline V gives CDR1 MDHEN, CDR2 SYDVKM. The CDR3 runs to 14 residues.

The rearrangement links TRBV9 to TRBJ1-4; tentative D call: TRBD1 (5 bases). V was trimmed by 3 bases and J by 2 bases, leaving 8 bases between them. CDR1 and CDR2 from the germline V gene are SGDLS and YYNGEE. CDR3 length equals 14 residues. The CDR3 sequence is CASSAGVTNEKLFF. CDR3 DNA sequence: TGTGCCAGCAGCGCGGGGGTGACTAATGAAAAACTGTTTTTT. Variable domain in full (rest from reference TRBV9 and TRBJ1-4): DSGVTQTPKHLITATGQRVTLRCSPRSGDLSVYWYQQSLDQGLQFLIQYYNGEERAKGNILERFSAQQFPDLHSELNLSSLELGDSALYFCASSAGVTNEKLFFGSGTQLSVL.

This chain joins TRBV19 and TRBJ2-7, with D possibly TRBD1 on 5 matching bases. Germline CDR1 reads LNHDA; CDR2 reads SQIVND (reference sequence). Trimming stripped 5 bases from V and 2 bases from J, with 13 bases between. There are 14 residues in the CDR3. CDR3 sequence reads: CASSQGVTTYEQYF. CDR3 coding DNA: TGTGCCAGTAGTCAAGGGGTCACAACCTACGAGCAGTACTTC.

This clone was seen a single time. In nucleotides, the CDR3 is TGTGCCATCAGTGAGTCGGACTCCCGCAATCAGCCCCAGCATTTT. Its translation is CAISESDSRNQPQHF. The genes are TRBV10-3 and TRBJ1-5; no clear D. V lost 0 bases and J 2 bases, leaving 8 bases between the germline ends. Germline V CDR1 and CDR2: ENHRY, SYGVKD. The CDR3 spans 15 residues.

The chain is built from TRBV6-5 and TRBJ1-1; D gene unclear. Deletions cut 5 bases from V and 4 bases from J, with 14 bases between. The CDR3 totals 14 residues. CDR1 is MNHEY and CDR2 is SVGAGI in the germline V gene. CDR3 protein: CASSKSRVGTEAFF. CDR3 nucleotide sequence: TGTGCCAGCAGTAAATCGAGGGTGGGCACTGAAGCTTTCTTT.

The chain carries TRBV15 and TRBJ2-5, with 8 bases identical to TRBD2. Germline V gene lookup returns CDR1 LNHNV and CDR2 YYDKDF (reference sequence). CDR3 length equals 15 residues. V was pared by 3 bases and J by 0 bases, with 3 bases of the junction left unmatched. CDR3 sequence reads: CATSSASGYQETQYF. CDR3 DNA sequence: TGTGCCACCAGCAGTGCTAGCGGGTACCAAGAGACCCAGTACTTC. The whole variable domain, filled in from reference TRBV15 and TRBJ2-5, reads DAMVIQNPRYQVTQFGKPVTLSCSQTLNHNVMYWYQQKSSQAPKLLFHYYDKDFNNEADTPDNFQSRRPNTSFCFLDIRSPGLGDTAMYLCATSSASGYQETQYFGPGTRLLVL.

This chain links TRBV2 with TRBJ2-1, with D unresolved. This CDR3 has 13 amino acids. Germline-derived CDR1 and CDR2 are SNHLY and FYNNEI. V dropped 4 bases and J dropped 6 bases, with 10 bases sitting between them. The CDR3 nucleotides read TGTGCCAGCAGTGTGGGCTTAGTCAATGAGCAGTTCTTC. Translating it yields CASSVGLVNEQFF.

The chain joins TRBV24-1 to TRBJ2-3, with TRBD2 matching over 9 bases. V trimming: 4 bases; J trimming: 3 bases; junction bases outside the gene matches: 19. Per germline, CDR1 KGHDR and CDR2 SFDVKD. The CDR3 loop spans 20 amino acids. DNA for the CDR3: TGTGCCACCAGTGACGGCATTAGGGTAATAGCGGGAGTTAGTACAGATACGCAGTATTTT. Its translation is CATSDGIRVIAGVSTDTQYF.

V gene TRBV28 combines with J gene TRBJ2-5; D is possibly TRBD2 (5 bases). CDR3 length: 14 amino acids. The V end was cut by 6 bases, the J end by 7 bases, with 18 bases between. Per the germline V gene, CDR1 is MDHEN and CDR2 is SYDVKM. The chain's CDR3 is CASRRAGRAGTQYF. The CDR3 coding sequence is TGTGCCAGCAGGAGGGCCGGAAGGGCGGGGACCCAGTACTTC.